These 7 T cell receptor beta chains came from one sample sequenced in a study of shared clonotypes between healthy human individuals. Here immunoSEQ multiplex PCR was the method, and the copy in TCRdb shows in-frame clones only, minus some. Of about 120,000 clones in the sample, roughly 70% were seen once. The sequencing input was memory CD8+ T cells sorted from blood. Subset defined: CD45RO+ cells pooled with CCR7-negative TemRA cells. The origin of the receptors is a woman in her twenties or thirties in good health.

This clone was detected once. This chain uses TRBV5-8 with TRBJ2-1; the D gene is possibly TRBD2 (6 bases). CDR1 SGHTS and CDR2 YDEGEE come from the germline V gene. The CDR3 covers 17 residues. V lost 2 bases, J lost 6 bases, and 21 bases lay in between. The CDR3 protein is CASSFVLQEGRINEQFF. The CDR3 nucleotides are TGTGCCAGCAGCTTTGTTCTCCAGGAGGGGCGTATCAATGAGCAGTTCTTC.

The rearrangement joins TRBV11-2 to TRBJ2-7; D perhaps matches TRBD2 (5 bases). Trimming stripped 4 bases from V and 4 bases from J, with 11 bases between. Germline CDR1 reads SGHAT; CDR2 reads FQNNGV. The CDR3 spans 13 residues. CDR3 in DNA: TGTGCCAGCAGCTCGGCGGGCCCTTACGAGCAGTACTTC. Its translation: CASSSAGPYEQYF.

This clone came up once. The rearrangement joins TRBV11-2 to TRBJ2-4; D gene unclear. CDR1 is SGHAT and CDR2 is FQNNGV in the germline V gene. The CDR3 has 14 residues. V was clipped by 4 bases and J by 0 bases, with 7 bases between them. Written as DNA, the CDR3 is TGTGCCAGCAGCTCCGATTTAGCCAAAAACATTCAGTACTTC. Translation: CASSSDLAKNIQYF. The entire variable domain, with the rest obtained from reference TRBV11-2 and TRBJ2-4, is as follows: EAGVAQSPRYKIIEKRQSVAFWCNPISGHATLYWYQQILGQGPKLLIQFQNNGVVDDSQLPKDRFSAERLKGVDSTLKIQPAKLEDSAVYLCASSSDLAKNIQYFGAGTRLSVL.

This sequence joins TRBV6-5 and TRBJ2-1; 9 bases are a match to TRBD2. The V gene's germline CDR1 is MNHEY and CDR2 SVGAGI. The CDR3 runs 12 residues. Trimming took 6 bases from V and 6 from J; bases not matched to a gene: 0. As DNA, the CDR3 is TGTGCCAGCAGGCGGGGGGGCAATGAGCAGTTCTTC. Amino acids: CASRRGGNEQFF.

This chain uses TRBV4-1 with TRBJ2-1; 9 nucleotides agree with TRBD2. This CDR3 comprises 17 residues. J lost 15 bases, V lost 0 bases, and 18 bases had no gene match. CDR1 and CDR2 from the germline V gene are MGHRA and YSYEKL. In DNA form, the CDR3 reads TGCGCCAGCAGCCAAGACGTAGTTGCGGGAGGGCCCTCGGAAGGGTTCTTC. Encoded protein: CASSQDVVAGGPSEGFF.

The chain carries TRBV2 and TRBJ2-7, with D perhaps TRBD1 (5 bases). This CDR3 region has 14 residues. Trimming took off 2 bases at V and 3 bases at J, with 11 bases between the two ends. CDR1 SNHLY and CDR2 FYNNEI come from the germline V gene. CDR3 residues: CASSEKGYRYEQYF. For the CDR3, the DNA is TGTGCCAGCAGTGAAAAGGGGTATCGCTACGAGCAGTACTTC.

This clone was observed a handful of times. The CDR3, as DNA: TGTGCCAGCAGCTTGTCAGTGCACAATGAGCAGTTCTTC. It translates to CASSLSVHNEQFF. The chain recombines TRBV7-8 with TRBJ2-1; D unclear. The V gene lost 3 bases and the J gene lost 5 bases, with 8 bases spanning the gap. Germline V CDR1 and CDR2: SGHVS, FQNEAQ. CDR3 length equals 13 residues.